The 16 T cell receptor beta chains below come from one sample, sequenced in a study of blood T cell repertoires in COVID-19. The data were produced by immunoSEQ multiplex PCR, yet TCRdb's version contains in-frame clones alone and is incomplete. The table includes 150,000 to 200,000 clones, roughly 82% detected once. Sequencing was done on a sample of peripheral blood. These receptors all stem from a woman aged 40 to 49 with COVID-19, enrolled during active disease.

J is TRBJ2-1 and V is TRBV6-5, with 12 bases fitting TRBD2. The V segment lost 6 bases and the J segment 9 bases; nucleotides outside the gene matches: 9. Germline V lookup: CDR1 MNHEY, CDR2 SVGAGI. The CDR3 is 15 residues long. CDR3 bases: TGTGCCAGCAGCCGTGGACTAGCGGGACGTGGTGAGCAGTTCTTC. This sequence encodes CASSRGLAGRGEQFF.

The chain recombines TRBV7-8 with TRBJ2-2, with a possible D match to TRBD1 (6 bases). The V end lost 2 bases, the J end lost 4 bases, and 8 bases lay between the germline ends. The CDR3 loop spans 14 amino acids. CDR1 is SGHVS and CDR2 is FQNEAQ in the germline V gene. The CDR3 DNA reads TGTGCCAGCAGCTTAAGGGGGAGCACCGGGGAGCTGTTTTTT. Protein sequence: CASSLRGSTGELFF.

The chain recombines TRBV12-3 or TRBV12-4 with TRBJ1-2; TRBD1 agrees at 8 bases. Unmatched junction bases numbered 7, after V lost 6 bases and J lost 7 bases. This CDR3 comprises 13 residues. The CDR3 nucleotides read TGTGCCAGCAGCTCAGGGGGCGCAGGTGGCTACACCTTC. The encoded protein is CASSSGGAGGYTF.

The V and J genes are TRBV25-1 and TRBJ1-3, with a tentative D call TRBD1 (6 bases). CDR3 length equals 16 residues. In germline, CDR1 is MGHDK, CDR2 SYGVNS. The ends were cut back, 6 bases at V and 0 bases at J, with 15 bases in the middle. CDR3 in amino acids: CASREDSSGSGNTIYF. In DNA form, the CDR3 reads TGTGCCAGCAGGGAGGACAGTTCGGGCTCTGGAAACACCATATATTTT.

The J gene is TRBJ1-2, the V gene TRBV19; maybe TRBD1 (5 bases). Germline CDR1 LNHDA, CDR2 SQIVND (reference sequence). V was cut by 10 bases and J by 8 bases, with 23 bases left in between. This CDR3 has 14 amino acids. The CDR3 DNA reads as TGTGCCACCACGATCTCCGGGGGGGTCGGGGGCTACACCTTC. This encodes CATTISGGVGGYTF.

The chain has TRBV5-8 and TRBJ2-1, with TRBD1 as a possible D gene (5 bases). This CDR3 spans 13 amino acids. The V end lost 4 bases, the J end lost 3 bases, and 8 bases lay between the germline ends. CDR1 and CDR2 (germline): SGHTS, YDEGEE. The CDR3 here is CASSMDNYNEQFF. The CDR3 bases are TGTGCCAGCAGCATGGACAACTACAATGAGCAGTTCTTC.

V gene TRBV14 combines with J gene TRBJ2-3; TRBD2 is a possible D gene (5 bases). The V end lost 0 bases, the J end lost 5 bases, and 18 bases lay between the germline ends. Germline CDR1 and CDR2: SGHDN and FVKESK. The CDR3 runs 17 residues. This chain's CDR3 is CASSQDRWLFRGDTQYF. In DNA, the CDR3 is TGTGCCAGCAGCCAAGATCGCTGGCTATTTCGGGGAGATACGCAGTATTTT.

The V call is TRBV27, the J call TRBJ1-2; D possibly corresponds to TRBD1 (5 bases). The CDR3 contains 14 residues. V shed 3 bases and J shed 4 bases, with 12 bases lying between them. Germline-derived CDR1 and CDR2 are MNHEY and SMNVEV (reference sequence). The CDR3 region is CASSFTLRGYGYTF. DNA for the CDR3: TGTGCCAGCAGTTTCACTTTAAGGGGCTATGGCTACACCTTC.

V usage is TRBV19 and J usage is TRBJ1-2; D is undetermined. The germline V gene encodes CDR1 LNHDA and CDR2 SQIVND (reference sequence). Trimming removed 9 bases from V and 2 bases from J, with 13 bases in between. The CDR3 extends over 13 amino acids. CDR3 residues: CASRIGGNYGYTF. CDR3 sequence (DNA): TGTGCCAGCCGTATAGGCGGAAACTATGGCTACACCTTC.

The chain's CDR3 is CASSYSADTGELFF. The CDR3 DNA follows: TGTGCCAGCAGTTACTCAGCGGATACCGGGGAGCTGTTTTTT. The chain employs TRBV6-6 and TRBJ2-2, with D possibly being TRBD2 (5 bases). The CDR3 extends over 14 amino acids. Germline V gene sequence: CDR1 MNHNY, CDR2 SVGAGI (reference sequence). The ends were cut back, 0 bases at V and 5 bases at J, with 7 bases in the middle.

The chain joins TRBV19 to TRBJ2-2; TRBD2 matches 10 bases. The CDR3 is 14 residues long. CDR1 LNHDA and CDR2 SQIVND come from the germline V gene (reference sequence). The V and J ends lost 11 bases and 3 bases, in that order; junction bases with no gene match: 6. Here the CDR3 DNA reads TGTGCCGGCGGGACTAGCGCTCACACCGGGGAGCTGTTTTTT. As protein: CAGGTSAHTGELFF. Combining the CDR3 with reference TRBV19 and TRBJ2-2 gives the whole variable domain DGGITQSPKYLFRKEGQNVTLSCEQNLNHDAMYWYRQDPGQGLRLIYYSQIVNDFQKGDIAEGYSVSREKKESFPLTVTSAQKNPTAFYLCAGGTSAHTGELFFGEGSRLTVL.

The chain carries TRBV30 and TRBJ1-5; D remains ambiguous. The V gene lost 1 base and the J gene lost 3 bases, with 7 bases spanning the gap. CDR1 and CDR2 (germline): GTSNPN, SVGIG (reference sequence). The CDR3 length is 13 residues. The CDR3 DNA sequence: TGTGCCTGGAGTGACAGCTCCAATCAGCCCCAGCATTTT. Translating gives CAWSDSSNQPQHF.

The V and J genes are TRBV6-2 or TRBV6-3 and TRBJ2-5; TRBD2 agrees at 8 bases. Germline V gives CDR1 MNHEY, CDR2 SVGEGT. CDR3 length: 14 amino acids. Germline trimming cut 6 bases from V and 2 bases from J; bases unmatched to any gene: 5. The CDR3 nucleotides are TGTGCCAGCAGCTATGGACTAGCTCAAGAGACCCAGTACTTC. This sequence encodes CASSYGLAQETQYF.

The V call is TRBV18, the J call TRBJ2-3; TRBD2 agrees at 12 bases. Germline V CDR1 and CDR2: KGHSH, LQKENI. The trim removed 2 bases at V and 4 bases at J, leaving 10 bases unmatched. The CDR3 contains 18 residues. The CDR3 bases are TGTGCCAGCTCACCAGCCCTGACTAGCGGGAGTACGTCAGATACGCAGTATTTT. Translation: CASSPALTSGSTSDTQYF.

V and J are TRBV7-2 and TRBJ1-2, with 7 bases that match TRBD1. CDR3 size: 13 residues. Trimming at V came to 5 bases and at J to 3 bases, leaving 3 bases not matched to a gene. Germline V CDR1 and CDR2: SGHTA, FQGNSA. As DNA, the CDR3 is TGTGCCAGCAGCGCAGGGACAGACTATGGCTACACCTTC. It yields the protein CASSAGTDYGYTF. Together with reference TRBV7-2 and TRBJ1-2, the CDR3 gives the full variable domain: GAGVSQSPSNKVTEKGKDVELRCDPISGHTALYWYRQSLGQGLEFLIYFQGNSAPDKSGLPSDRFSAERTGGSVSTLTIQRTQQEDSAVYLCASSAGTDYGYTFGSGTRLTVV.

The chain carries TRBV29-1 and TRBJ1-1; D gene ambiguous. The CDR3 runs to 11 residues. Trimming took off 5 bases at V and 1 base at J, with 5 bases between the two ends. The germline gives CDR1 SQVTM, CDR2 ANQGSEA. Here the CDR3 reads CSVSKNTEAFF. For the CDR3, the DNA is TGCAGCGTTTCAAAGAACACTGAAGCTTTCTTT.